Listed here are 30 T cell receptor beta chains from one sample, sequenced in a study of a mutant IDH1 vaccine in newly diagnosed glioma. The method was immunoSEQ multiplex PCR; TCRdb's version includes in-frame clones alone and lacks a portion of them. The sample records some 42,000 clones, roughly 80% being singletons. For these receptors, no antigen is known. Time point denoted: week 35, safety follow-up. Vaccine doses each comprised 300 ug of mutant IDH1 20-mer peptide, with topical imiquimod. The material sequenced was PBMCs, taken from a glioma patient whose treatment included an IDH1 peptide vaccine. Source of these receptors: a woman between 50 and 59 years old with glioma.

V gene TRBV6-1 combines with J gene TRBJ2-5; TRBD2 matches at 9 bases. CDR1 and CDR2 (germline): MNHNS, SASEGT. V gave up 9 bases and J gave up 5 bases; unmatched junction bases: 13. The CDR3 runs to 15 residues. The CDR3 DNA sequence: TGTGCCAGTCGGGTGGGCGGGGGGGCCGTGGAGACCCAGTACTTC. Translated: CASRVGGGAVETQYF.

The CDR3 protein is CASSLTRSFNSPLHF. The CDR3 coding sequence is TGTGCCAGCAGCCTAACCCGTTCGTTTAATTCACCCCTCCACTTT. The rearrangement links TRBV14 to TRBJ1-6; D is undetermined. From germline, CDR1 is SGHDN and CDR2 FVKESK. This CDR3 contains 15 residues. Trimming took off 4 bases at V and 6 bases at J, with 13 bases between the two ends.

The chain recombines TRBV10-3 with TRBJ1-5, with 10 bases matching TRBD1. CDR1 is ENHRY, CDR2 SYGVKD, per germline. V gave up 2 bases and J gave up 6 bases; unmatched junction bases: 4. The CDR3 is 15 amino acids. The CDR3 nucleotides are TGTGCCATCAGTGAGGGGGGACAGGGGACTCAGCCCCAGCATTTT. This encodes CAISEGGQGTQPQHF.

The chain is built from TRBV19 and TRBJ1-1; D remains unclear. The CDR3 length is 12 residues. Germline V lookup: CDR1 LNHDA, CDR2 SQIVND (reference sequence). V lost 2 bases to trimming and J lost 12 bases, with 13 bases between them. Written as DNA, the CDR3 is TGTGCCAGTAGTATAAGCTGGGCCCCAACTTTCTTT. Protein product: CASSISWAPTFF. Using reference TRBV19 and TRBJ1-1 for the parts outside the CDR3, the full variable domain is DGGITQSPKYLFRKEGQNVTLSCEQNLNHDAMYWYRQDPGQGLRLIYYSQIVNDFQKGDIAEGYSVSREKKESFPLTVTSAQKNPTAFYLCASSISWAPTFFGQGTRLTVV.

The genes are TRBV4-1 and TRBJ2-1; D is possibly TRBD2 (7 bases). This CDR3 is built from 15 residues. Trimming took 2 bases from V and 6 from J, leaving 14 bases between them. Germline V gene data show CDR1 as MGHRA and CDR2 as YSYEKL. DNA of the CDR3: TGCGCCAGCAGCCAAAGGGCGGGGGCCCTCAATGAGCAGTTCTTC. The encoded protein is CASSQRAGALNEQFF.

J is TRBJ2-5 and V is TRBV27; D gene ambiguous. The CDR3 contains 16 residues. CDR1 MNHEY and CDR2 SMNVEV come from the germline V gene (reference sequence). Trimming left V 0 bases short and J 0 bases short, with 11 bases between. The DNA of the CDR3 is TGTGCCAGCAGTTTATCCGTGAGTCACCACCAAGAGACCCAGTACTTC. Translation: CASSLSVSHHQETQYF.

This chain links TRBV7-2 with TRBJ2-5, with 9 bases lining up with TRBD2. J was trimmed by 0 bases and V by 6 bases; bases with no gene match: 5. Germline loops: CDR1 SGHTA, CDR2 FQGNSA. This CDR3 has 15 amino acids. Written as DNA, the CDR3 is TGTGCCAGCAGGGAAGCGGGGGGCCACCAAGAGACCCAGTACTTC. Its protein is CASREAGGHQETQYF.

This clone was seen a single time. This sequence joins TRBV15 and TRBJ1-4, with 7 bases fitting TRBD1. Germline CDR1 is LNHNV and CDR2 is YYDKDF (reference sequence). The V and J ends lost 5 bases and 2 bases, in that order; junction bases with no gene match: 8. This CDR3 has 16 amino acids. The CDR3 region has the DNA TGTGCCACCAGCCCTCGGAGGGGACAGACTAATGAAAAACTGTTTTTT. It encodes CATSPRRGQTNEKLFF.

V is TRBV5-1 and J is TRBJ2-1, with TRBD1 matching 9 bases. V trimming: 7 bases; J trimming: 4 bases; junction bases outside the gene matches: 9. The CDR3 has 15 residues. Germline V CDR1 and CDR2: SGHRS, YFSETQ. In nucleotides, the CDR3 is TGCGCCAGCGACCGAACAGGGGGCGCGTACAATGAGCAGTTCTTC. Its translation: CASDRTGGAYNEQFF.

This chain connects TRBV29-1 to TRBJ2-6; D remains unclear. Germline CDR1 reads SQVTM; CDR2 reads ANQGSEA. CDR3 length: 14 residues. Trimming shortened V by 8 bases and J by 4 bases, and 15 bases separated the two germline ends. The CDR3 DNA is TGCAGCATCCGGTCTGGTTCCGGGGCCAACGTCCTGACTTTC. It specifies CSIRSGSGANVLTF.

The J gene is TRBJ2-7, the V gene TRBV27, with 10 bases lining up with TRBD1. The CDR3 covers 14 residues. Germline V gene sequence: CDR1 MNHEY, CDR2 SMNVEV (reference sequence). After removal of 2 bases from V and 2 bases from J, the junction contained 0 bases not matched to a gene. As DNA, the CDR3 is TGTGCCAGCAGTTTAGGACAGGGGGCCTACGAGCAGTACTTC. Amino acids: CASSLGQGAYEQYF.

The genes are TRBV7-2 and TRBJ1-5; D remains unclear. Trimming stripped 6 bases from V and 1 base from J, with 7 bases between. Looked up from germline, CDR1 is SGHTA and CDR2 is FQGNSA. The CDR3 is 13 amino acids. The CDR3 bases are TGTGCCAGCAGTTTAAGGAGCAATCAGCCCCAGCATTTT. Translation: CASSLRSNQPQHF.

V usage is TRBV6-6 and J usage is TRBJ2-3; TRBD2 might be the D (5 bases). Per germline, CDR1 MNHNY and CDR2 SVGAGI (reference sequence). This CDR3 has 13 amino acids. The CDR3 here is CAHGELGTDTQYF. CDR3 sequence (DNA): TGTGCGCACGGGGAACTGGGCACAGATACGCAGTATTTT.

This sequence joins TRBV5-1 and TRBJ1-6; D unclear. This CDR3 has 16 amino acids. Per the germline V gene, CDR1 is SGHRS and CDR2 is YFSETQ. V dropped 1 base and J dropped 4 bases, with 12 bases sitting between them. CDR3: CASSLQEGQYNSPLHF. The CDR3 nucleotides read TGCGCCAGCAGCTTGCAGGAGGGTCAATATAATTCACCCCTCCACTTT.

This clone was detected only once. This sequence joins TRBV10-2 and TRBJ2-7, with D tentatively TRBD1 (7 bases). The ends were cut back, 7 bases at V and 5 bases at J, with 18 bases in the middle. This CDR3 spans 14 amino acids. Germline lookup yields CDR1 WSHSY and CDR2 SAAADI. DNA for the CDR3: TGCGCCAGCACTCTGACAGGGACTTCCCACGAGCAGTACTTC. As protein: CASTLTGTSHEQYF.

This clone has a handful of counts. The rearrangement joins TRBV2 to TRBJ2-7, with 7 bases matching TRBD2. Germline CDR1 SNHLY, CDR2 FYNNEI. The CDR3 is 14 residues long. J was trimmed by 2 bases and V by 2 bases; bases with no gene match: 3. The CDR3 nucleotides are TGTGCCAGCAGTGAACGCGGGAGAACCTACGAGCAGTACTTC. This encodes CASSERGRTYEQYF. The full variable domain, completed using reference TRBV2 and TRBJ2-7, is EPEVTQTPSHQVTQMGQEVILRCVPISNHLYFYWYRQILGQKVEFLVSFYNNEISEKSEIFDDQFSVERPDGSNFTLKIRSTKLEDSAMYFCASSERGRTYEQYFGPGTRLTVT.

This chain joins TRBV21-1 and TRBJ1-1. TRBV21-1 is a pseudogene locus. The CDR3 loop spans 15 amino acids. Here the CDR3 reads CASTEQGRGNTEAFF. The CDR3 nucleotides are TGTGCCAGCACCGAGCAAGGACGGGGAAACACTGAAGCTTTCTTT.

The V call is TRBV6-5, the J call TRBJ1-6; 7 positions agree with TRBD1. V dropped 4 bases and J dropped 11; count of bases not matched to a gene: 11. Germline CDR1 MNHEY, CDR2 SVGAGI. The CDR3 covers 15 residues. The CDR3 here is CASSSQGGGRTPLHF. DNA of the CDR3: TGTGCCAGCAGTTCCCAGGGGGGGGGAAGGACACCCCTCCACTTT.

The chain uses TRBV10-3 and TRBJ1-1; no definite D call. Germline CDR1 reads ENHRY; CDR2 reads SYGVKD. This CDR3 is 14 amino acids long. Trimming shortened V by 3 bases and J by 4 bases, and 12 bases separated the two germline ends. CDR3 amino acids: CAISDYSRSTEAFF. CDR3 DNA: TGTGCCATCAGTGACTACAGTCGGAGCACTGAAGCTTTCTTT.

The genes are TRBV27 and TRBJ2-1, with 9 bases that match TRBD2. The CDR3 is made up of 14 amino acids. Losses at the gene ends were 10 bases for V and 3 bases for J; bases not matched to a gene: 7. Germline-derived CDR1 and CDR2 are MNHEY and SMNVEV (reference sequence). CDR3 sequence reads: CATKQRGVYNEQFF. The CDR3, as DNA: TGTGCCACTAAACAGCGGGGGGTCTACAATGAGCAGTTCTTC.

The rearrangement links TRBV6-1 to TRBJ2-7, with 9 bases aligning to TRBD1. With 7 bases clipped from V and 3 bases from J, the junction kept 4 bases outside the gene matches. The CDR3 spans 13 residues. From germline, CDR1 is MNHNS and CDR2 SASEGT. The CDR3 coding sequence is TGTGCCAGCAACCCGGGACAGGGCTACGAGCAGTACTTC. Translating it yields CASNPGQGYEQYF.

V gene TRBV6-1 combines with J gene TRBJ1-2; D not certain. V dropped 1 base and J dropped 11 bases, with 14 bases sitting between them. The CDR3 length is 13 residues. Per the germline V gene, CDR1 is MNHNS and CDR2 is SASEGT. CDR3 coding DNA: TGTGCCAGCAGTGAAGGATCGAGGACGGGTTACACCTTC. Translating it yields CASSEGSRTGYTF.

This chain links TRBV6-5 with TRBJ1-4, with 8 bases fitting TRBD1. Germline CDR1 is MNHEY and CDR2 is SVGAGI. The V segment lost 5 bases and the J segment 7 bases; nucleotides outside the gene matches: 9. The CDR3 is made up of 15 amino acids. Written as DNA, the CDR3 is TGTGCCAGCAGTGGAGACAGGGGCGGGAGTGAAAAACTGTTTTTT. This translates into CASSGDRGGSEKLFF.

The CDR3 nucleotides are TGTGCCAGCCGAGGGGGGGTCAGTTACAATGAGCAGTTCTTC. Amino acids: CASRGGVSYNEQFF. The chain uses TRBV6-5 and TRBJ2-1; D may be TRBD2 (7 bases). This CDR3 spans 14 amino acids. CDR1 is MNHEY and CDR2 is SVGAGI in the germline V gene. The V end lost 8 bases, the J end lost 4 bases, and 15 bases lay between the germline ends.

This chain connects TRBV5-1 to TRBJ1-4; D is undetermined. V lost 4 bases to trimming and J lost 2 bases, with 12 bases between them. This CDR3 contains 15 residues. The germline V gene has CDR1 SGHRS and CDR2 YFSETQ. The CDR3, as DNA: TGCGCCAGCAGCCTGGAAGCGGTGACTAATGAAAAACTGTTTTTT. This gives the protein CASSLEAVTNEKLFF.

The V gene is TRBV5-1, the J gene TRBJ1-4; TRBD1 agrees at 8 bases. Germline-derived CDR1 and CDR2 are SGHRS and YFSETQ. The ends lost 4 bases at V and 7 bases at J; junction bases unmatched: 6. The CDR3 has 14 residues. In DNA, the CDR3 is TGCGCCAGCAGCCGGGGACAGGTGGGTGAAAAACTGTTTTTT. Its translation: CASSRGQVGEKLFF.

The chain joins TRBV28 to TRBJ2-2, with unresolved D. Germline V CDR1 and CDR2: MDHEN, SYDVKM. V was pared by 6 bases and J by 1 base, with 6 bases between. The CDR3 has 13 residues. CDR3 in amino acids: CASSYRNTGELFF. As DNA, the CDR3 is TGTGCCAGCAGCTACAGGAACACCGGGGAGCTGTTTTTT.

The chain uses TRBV6-1 and TRBJ1-6, with 10 nucleotides matching TRBD1. Trimming took 6 bases from V and 10 from J; bases not matched to a gene: 6. Germline V gives CDR1 MNHNS, CDR2 SASEGT. The length of the CDR3 is 14 residues. In DNA form, the CDR3 reads TGTGCCAGCAGAACCGGGACAGGGGTCTCACCCCTCCACTTT. It yields the protein CASRTGTGVSPLHF.

The chain links TRBV5-1 to TRBJ1-3; D unresolved. The CDR3 spans 16 residues. Trimming removed 0 bases from V and 0 bases from J, with 10 bases in between. Germline V lookup: CDR1 SGHRS, CDR2 YFSETQ. DNA of the CDR3: TGCGCCAGCAGCTTGGCCGGCCGAAACTCTGGAAACACCATATATTTT. Its protein product is CASSLAGRNSGNTIYF.

As for this clone: At one end, the junction sequence differs from germline, possibly due to a read error. This rearrangement joins TRBV7-7 to TRBJ2-5; the match to TRBD1 covers 7 bases. Germline V CDR1 and CDR2: SSHAT, FNYEAQ (reference sequence). This CDR3 region has 14 residues. The chain's CDR3 is CASSSRGLGETQYF. In DNA, the CDR3 is TGTGCTAGCAGCTCAAGGGGGCTCGGGGAGACCCAGTACTTC. Full variable domain (outside the CDR3, taken from reference TRBV7-7 and TRBJ2-5): GAGVSQSPRYKVTKRGQDVTLRCDPISSHATLYWYQQALGQGPEFLTYFNYEAQPDKSGLPSDRFSAERPEGSISTLTIQRTEQRDSAMYRCASSSRGLGETQYFGPGTRLLVL.